Listed below are T cell receptor beta chains from one sample, sequenced in a study of cytomegalovirus exposure and HLA in healthy donors. Profiled with immunoSEQ multiplex PCR; TCRdb holds only in-frame clones, not every one. Of approximately 160,000 clones in the sample, 77% were seen once. The sequenced sample consisted of PBMCs. The receptor set was obtained from a male donor in good health and CMV-seropositive. The CDR3 runs from the conserved cysteine through the conserved F or W. The D gene is left open where the match is weak. Clone size is given for some rows only: seen once, a few or many times, or a class if the clone is expanded.

J: TRBJ2-3; D: TRBD2; size: .; V: TRBV5-1; CDR3: CASSLGGGDTDTQYF; DNA: TGCGCCAGCAGCTTGGGCGGGGGGGACACAGATACGCAGTATTTT
J: TRBJ2-7; D: .; size: .; V: TRBV11-1; CDR3: CASSSPGWDYEQYF; DNA: TGTGCCAGCAGTTCCCCGGGGTGGGACTACGAGCAGTACTTC
J: TRBJ2-7; D: .; size: .; V: TRBV4-2; CDR3: CASSQEAPVQYF; DNA: TGTGCCAGCAGCCAAGAAGCGCCGGTTCAGTACTTC
J: TRBJ1-2; D: TRBD1; size: .; V: TRBV4-2; CDR3: CASSQDGARGQFNYGYTF; DNA: TGTGCCAGCAGCCAAGATGGGGCCCGGGGACAGTTCAACTATGGCTACACCTTC
J: TRBJ1-4; D: .; size: .; V: TRBV29-1; CDR3: CSVGTEALATNEKLFF; DNA: TGCAGCGTGGGGACTGAGGCCCTTGCAACTAATGAAAAACTGTTTTTT
J: TRBJ2-7; D: TRBD1; size: .; V: TRBV27; CDR3: CASSARTGTGASRWEQYF; DNA: TGTGCCAGCAGTGCTCGAACCGGGACAGGGGCTTCCCGCTGGGAGCAGTACTTC
J: TRBJ1-6; D: .; size: .; V: TRBV9; CDR3: CASTGGGYNSPLHF; DNA: TGTGCCAGCACTGGGGGGGGGTATAATTCACCCCTCCACTTT
J: TRBJ2-7; D: .; size: .; V: TRBV12-5; CDR3: CASGFAGSIATPYEQYF; DNA: TGTGCTAGTGGTTTTGCGGGAAGCATTGCAACGCCCTACGAGCAGTACTTC
J: TRBJ2-4; D: .; size: .; V: TRBV7-9; CDR3: CASTSLLAKNIQYF; DNA: TGTGCCAGCACCTCCCTACTAGCCAAAAACATTCAGTACTTC
J: TRBJ1-1; D: .; size: once; V: TRBV2; CDR3: CASHIGLLGGEAFF; DNA: TGTGCCAGCCACATAGGGCTCCTCGGAGGCGAAGCTTTCTTT
J: TRBJ2-5; D: .; size: .; V: TRBV7-8; CDR3: CASSLGAGAQYF; DNA: TGTGCCAGCAGCTTAGGCGCGGGTGCCCAGTACTTC
J: TRBJ2-1; D: TRBD2; size: .; V: TRBV5-1; CDR3: CASSLEGTSGVEQFF; DNA: TGCGCCAGCAGCTTGGAGGGGACTAGCGGGGTTGAGCAGTTCTTC
J: TRBJ2-3; D: TRBD2; size: .; V: TRBV30; CDR3: CASQAGGSDTQYF; DNA: TGTGCTTCTCAAGCGGGGGGGTCAGATACGCAGTATTTT
J: TRBJ1-2; D: .; size: few; V: TRBV6-6; CDR3: CASTPVPSYGYTF; DNA: TGTGCCAGCACCCCGGTCCCCTCCTATGGCTACACCTTC
J: TRBJ2-7; D: .; size: .; V: TRBV13; CDR3: CASSLRSSYEQYF; DNA: TGTGCCAGCAGCTTACGGAGCAGCTACGAGCAGTACTTC
J: TRBJ1-6; D: TRBD1; size: .; V: TRBV15; CDR3: CATSRKTTGGNSPLHF; DNA: TGTGCCACCAGCAGAAAAACGACAGGGGGCAATTCACCCCTCCACTTT
J: TRBJ1-3; D: .; size: .; V: TRBV4-3; CDR3: CASSQGDRNTIYF; DNA: TGCGCCAGCAGCCAAGGGGACAGAAACACCATATATTTT
J: TRBJ2-1; D: TRBD2; size: .; V: TRBV27; CDR3: CASSVPGLAGGSYNEQFF; DNA: TGTGCCAGCAGCGTCCCGGGACTAGCGGGGGGATCCTACAATGAGCAGTTCTTC
J: TRBJ2-3; D: .; size: .; V: TRBV7-9; CDR3: CASSAGTQYF; DNA: TGTGCCAGCTCGGCGGGGACGCAGTATTTT
J: TRBJ1-6; D: TRBD1; size: .; V: TRBV7-8; CDR3: CASSPRTGNSPLHF; DNA: TGTGCCAGCAGCCCGAGGACAGGGAATTCACCCCTCCACTTT
J: TRBJ1-2; D: .; size: few; V: TRBV19; CDR3: CASSTPGYSNYGYTF; DNA: TGTGCCAGTAGTACACCAGGTTACTCTAACTATGGCTACACCTTC
J: TRBJ1-6; D: .; size: .; V: TRBV25-1; CDR3: CASSEGPSSSPLHF; DNA: TGTGCCAGCAGTGAAGGCCCTAGTAGTTCACCCCTCCACTTT
J: TRBJ2-1; D: .; size: .; V: TRBV11-3; CDR3: CASSLGLGEQFF; DNA: TGTGCCAGCAGCTTAGGGCTAGGTGAGCAGTTCTTC
J: TRBJ1-4; D: .; size: once; V: TRBV30; CDR3: CAWSTPSTGTNEKLFF; DNA: TGTGCCTGGAGTACACCGAGCACAGGAACTAATGAAAAACTGTTTTTT
J: TRBJ2-7; D: TRBD2; size: .; V: TRBV27; CDR3: CASNPRGGPYEQYF; DNA: TGTGCCAGCAACCCGCGGGGGGGTCCGTACGAGCAGTACTTC
J: TRBJ1-1; D: .; size: few; V: TRBV5-1; CDR3: CASSLRTGGGTEAFF; DNA: TGCGCCAGCAGCTTACGGACGGGCGGGGGCACTGAAGCTTTCTTT
J: TRBJ2-3; D: .; size: .; V: TRBV6-5; CDR3: CASSSLDSIRTDTQYF; DNA: TGTGCCAGCAGTTCCCTTGACTCGATCCGCACAGATACGCAGTATTTT
J: TRBJ2-3; D: .; size: .; V: TRBV5-4; CDR3: CASSMRAGETDTQYF; DNA: TGTGCCAGCAGCATGAGGGCTGGAGAGACAGATACGCAGTATTTT
J: TRBJ2-2; D: TRBD1; size: .; V: TRBV6-5; CDR3: CASSSNRQGRTGELFF; DNA: TGTGCCAGCAGTTCCAATAGACAGGGAAGGACCGGGGAGCTGTTTTTT
J: TRBJ1-5; D: .; size: .; V: TRBV30; CDR3: CAWSSLPRNQPQHF; DNA: TGTGCCTGGAGTAGCTTACCAAGAAATCAGCCCCAGCATTTT
J: TRBJ2-7; D: .; size: once; V: TRBV7-2; CDR3: CASSLVTGTYEQYF; DNA: TGTGCCAGCAGCCTCGTGACGGGGACCTACGAGCAGTACTTC
J: TRBJ2-6; D: TRBD1; size: .; V: TRBV7-9; CDR3: CASSLTGTGANVLTF; DNA: TGTGCCAGCAGCTTGACAGGGACCGGGGCCAACGTCCTGACTTTC
J: TRBJ1-3; D: .; size: once; V: TRBV7-6; CDR3: CASSFTSPGFRSGNTIYF; DNA: TGTGCCAGCAGCTTTACCTCCCCGGGGTTCCGGTCTGGAAACACCATATATTTT
J: TRBJ2-7; D: .; size: .; V: TRBV30; CDR3: CAWKEGSSSSSYEQYF; DNA: TGTGCCTGGAAGGAGGGGTCCTCATCCAGCTCCTACGAGCAGTACTTC
J: TRBJ1-1; D: TRBD1; size: .; V: TRBV19; CDR3: CASSIRGGGTANKEAFF; DNA: TGTGCCAGTAGTATACGGGGTGGGGGGACAGCAAACAAAGAAGCTTTCTTT
J: TRBJ1-1; D: .; size: .; V: TRBV27; CDR3: CASSFATGWNTEAFF; DNA: TGTGCCAGCAGTTTCGCCACAGGGTGGAACACTGAAGCTTTCTTT
J: TRBJ2-4; D: TRBD1; size: .; V: TRBV6-5; CDR3: CASSGDREQNIQYF; DNA: TGTGCCAGCAGCGGCGACAGGGAGCAAAACATTCAGTACTTC
J: TRBJ2-7; D: .; size: .; V: TRBV19; CDR3: CASSIGGYEQYF; DNA: TGTGCCAGTAGTATAGGAGGTTACGAGCAGTACTTC
J: TRBJ1-2; D: TRBD1; size: once; V: TRBV5-6; CDR3: CASSLGRGLVGYTF; DNA: TGTGCCAGCAGCTTGGGCAGGGGGCTAGTTGGCTACACCTTC
J: TRBJ1-1; D: TRBD1; size: .; V: TRBV5-1; CDR3: CASSAQGATPSAFF; DNA: TGCGCCAGCAGCGCACAGGGGGCGACCCCCTCAGCTTTCTTT
J: TRBJ1-5; D: .; size: once; V: TRBV9; CDR3: CASSLGGGNQPQHF; DNA: TGTGCCAGCAGCCTGGGGGGAGGTAATCAGCCCCAGCATTTT